The clone carrying this TCR beta chain has more than one count but fewer than ten. The sample is drawn from a study of naive and memory T cell subsets. TCR cDNA received a 3' ligated oligonucleotide that carried a UMI. Whole blood, over 2 ml, came from adult healthy volunteers. Cells were not sorted; total RNA input targeted about 1 to 1000 ng. Ligated cDNA underwent four rounds of PCR with nested alpha and beta constant region primers and SP2. Alpha and beta constant region primers primed reverse transcription for blood and skin samples. MiXCR, applied by TCRdb to the 5' RACE reads, yields one record per CDR3 protein. This sample has more than 50,000 distinct CDR3 sequences, with roughly 8.1% found just once. This TCR was sampled from a female donor in good health.

The CDR3 DNA reads as TGTGCCAGCAGCCCCGGCAGGCATGCAGCAGATACGCAGTATTTT. It specifies CASSPGRHAADTQYF. The chain joins TRBV7-3 to TRBJ2-3; D not certain. Germline V gene data show CDR1 as SGHTA and CDR2 as FQGTGA. This CDR3 region has 15 residues. The V gene lost 5 bases and the J gene lost 4 bases, with 16 bases spanning the gap.